A selection of T cell receptor beta chains follows, all from one sample in a study of OX40 agonist ivuxolimab in advanced cancers. Clones were sequenced by immunoSEQ multiplex PCR, and TCRdb holds only the in-frame ones, with some missing. Among 44,000 or so clones, around 80% were seen once, and the ten largest hold 6.5% to 8%. This sample comprised CD4+ or CD8+ T cells sorted from blood, obtained in a trial of the OX40 agonist ivuxolimab. Receptors originate from an adult with an advanced solid tumor such as melanoma, head and neck, liver or kidney cancer. Both conserved end residues are part of each CDR3. D genes are given only for firm matches. Rows give clone size only sometimes, using once, few, many, or a class for an expanded clone.

>TRBV29-1|NA|TRBD1|TRBJ1-3
CSATGALSGNTIYF
TGCAGCGCGACAGGGGCCCTCTCTGGAAACACCATATATTTT
>TRBV28|NA|NA|TRBJ2-3
CASASGSTSYTQYF
TGTGCCAGCGCCTCGGGCAGCACCTCATATACGCAGTATTTT
>TRBV9|NA|TRBD1|TRBJ1-1
CASSVVDRPSRDTEAFF
TGTGCCAGCAGCGTAGTGGACAGGCCTTCTCGGGACACTGAAGCTTTCTTT
>TRBV27|NA|TRBD2|TRBJ2-1
CASSLLGLAGGSSYNEQFF
TGTGCCAGCAGTTTACTCGGACTAGCGGGAGGGAGCTCCTACAATGAGCAGTTCTTC
>TRBV6-5|few|TRBD1|TRBJ2-7
CASRPRHRGIYEQYF
TGTGCCAGCAGACCTCGTCACAGGGGGATTTACGAGCAGTACTTC
>TRBV7-2|NA|NA|TRBJ2-3
CAFSPSTDTQYF
TGTGCCTTTTCTCCCAGCACAGATACGCAGTATTTT
>TRBV5-4|once|NA|TRBJ2-5
CASSASGGSGRETQYF
TGTGCCAGCAGCGCTTCAGGGGGGTCGGGACGTGAGACCCAGTACTTC
>TRBV6-1|NA|TRBD1|TRBJ2-7
CASSSDRAAYEQYF
TGTGCCAGCAGTTCCGACAGGGCCGCCTACGAGCAGTACTTC
>TRBV9|NA|NA|TRBJ2-6
CASKDSGANVLTF
TGTGCCAGCAAAGACTCTGGGGCCAACGTCCTGACTTTC
>TRBV30|NA|TRBD1|TRBJ2-7
CACPGETGDPYEQYF
TGTGCCTGCCCCGGGGAGACAGGGGACCCCTACGAGCAGTACTTC
>TRBV7-2|NA|TRBD2|TRBJ2-3
CASSPAWDYTDTQYF
TGTGCCAGCAGCCCCGCGTGGGACTACACAGATACGCAGTATTTT
>TRBV5-8|once|TRBD1|TRBJ1-1
CASSLRDRGLRGTEAFF
TGTGCCAGCAGCCTCCGGGACAGGGGGTTACGGGGCACTGAAGCTTTCTTT
>TRBV2|once|NA|TRBJ2-1
CASRDNSYNEQFF
TGTGCCAGCCGGGACAACTCCTACAATGAGCAGTTCTTC
>TRBV10-1|NA|NA|TRBJ2-1
CASSGGATYNEQFF
TGCGCCAGCAGTGGGGGGGCTACCTACAATGAGCAGTTCTTC
>TRBV30|once|NA|TRBJ2-1
CAWGRSYNEQFF
TGTGCCTGGGGGCGTTCCTACAATGAGCAGTTCTTC
>TRBV5-5|NA|TRBD2|TRBJ2-7
CASSLGLAGGDVPYEQYF
TGTGCCAGCAGCTTGGGACTAGCGGGAGGGGACGTGCCCTACGAGCAGTACTTC
>TRBV5-1|NA|NA|TRBJ2-7
CASSFRDTSYEQYF
TGCGCCAGCAGCTTCCGGGACACCTCCTACGAGCAGTACTTC
>TRBV29-1|NA|TRBD1|TRBJ2-3
CSTRGQVDTQYF
TGCAGCACAAGGGGACAGGTGGATACGCAGTATTTT
>TRBV5-4|NA|NA|TRBJ1-6
CASSKRTSGNSPLHF
TGTGCCAGCAGTAAACGGACCTCCGGGAATTCACCCCTCCACTTT
>TRBV10-1|NA|NA|TRBJ1-1
CASSETVLNTEAFF
TGCGCCAGCAGTGAGACCGTTCTGAACACTGAAGCTTTCTTT
>TRBV28|NA|NA|TRBJ2-3
CASSLGEGTDTQYF
TGTGCCAGCAGTTTAGGGGAAGGAACAGATACGCAGTATTTT
>TRBV6-5|NA|TRBD2|TRBJ2-1
CASSYSGGLAGEEQFF
TGTGCCAGCAGTTACTCGGGTGGACTAGCGGGAGAAGAGCAGTTCTTC
>TRBV5-4|NA|NA|TRBJ1-6
CASSLEQGNSPLHF
TGTGCCAGCAGCTTGGAACAGGGTAATTCACCCCTCCACTTT
>TRBV4-1|NA|NA|TRBJ2-2
CASSQDVRSPQGSGELFF
TGCGCCAGCAGCCAAGATGTTAGGTCCCCGCAGGGGTCCGGGGAGCTGTTTTTT
>TRBV18|NA|TRBD1|TRBJ2-7
CASSLQGGPGDEQYF
TGTGCCAGCTCCCTACAGGGGGGCCCAGGTGACGAGCAGTACTTC
>TRBV11-2|once|NA|TRBJ2-5
CASSPLGIDYYQETQYF
TGTGCCAGCAGCCCCCTGGGAATAGACTACTACCAAGAGACCCAGTACTTC
>TRBV18|NA|NA|TRBJ2-1
CASSPGQGIYNEQFF
TGTGCCAGCTCCCCGGGGCAGGGGATTTACAATGAGCAGTTCTTC
>TRBV23-1|once|TRBD1|TRBJ2-7
CASSRKRDRDSYEQYF
TGCGCCAGCAGTCGCAAGAGGGACAGAGATTCCTACGAGCAGTACTTC
>TRBV5-6|NA|NA|TRBJ1-4
CASSSEGRGAGKLFF
TGTGCCAGCAGCTCGGAAGGGCGGGGCGCGGGAAAACTGTTTTTT
>TRBV27|NA|NA|TRBJ1-4
CASSLSGNEKLFF
TGTGCCAGCAGTTTATCTGGTAATGAAAAACTGTTTTTT
>TRBV7-9|NA|NA|TRBJ2-7
CASSLSVGYEQYF
TGTGCCAGCAGCTTATCTGTTGGATACGAGCAGTACTTC
>TRBV7-2|NA|TRBD1|TRBJ1-2
CASRPGTGDYGYTF
TGTGCCAGCAGACCCGGGACAGGGGACTATGGCTACACCTTC
>TRBV4-1|NA|NA|TRBJ2-7
CASSPNRYEQYF
TGCGCCAGCAGCCCGAACCGCTACGAGCAGTACTTC
>TRBV19|NA|TRBD1|TRBJ2-3
CASSIDRGLGADTQYF
TGTGCCAGTAGTATTGACAGGGGGCTAGGTGCAGATACGCAGTATTTT
>TRBV5-6|NA|TRBD1|TRBJ1-1
CASSFYRGTEAFF
TGTGCCAGCAGCTTTTACAGGGGAACTGAAGCTTTCTTT
>TRBV7-2|NA|NA|TRBJ1-2
CASSLGTPNGYTF
TGTGCCAGCAGCTTAGGGACACCCAATGGCTACACCTTC
>TRBV5-8|NA|NA|TRBJ2-5
CASSPRGLLQETQYF
TGTGCCAGCAGCCCTAGGGGACTTTTGCAAGAGACCCAGTACTTC
>TRBV5-6|NA|TRBD1|TRBJ1-2
CASSSGTGASWGYTF
TGTGCCAGCAGCTCAGGGACAGGGGCTTCTTGGGGCTACACCTTC
>TRBV5-8|NA|NA|TRBJ1-1
CASSLMNTEAFF
TGTGCCAGCAGCTTGATGAACACTGAAGCTTTCTTT
>TRBV18|few|NA|TRBJ1-5
CASSPGGDNQPQHF
TGTGCCAGCTCACCAGGGGGTGATAATCAGCCCCAGCATTTT
>TRBV14|NA|TRBD1|TRBJ2-7
CASSQGQGYEQYF
TGTGCCAGCAGCCAAGGACAGGGCTACGAGCAGTACTTC
>TRBV7-2|NA|TRBD1|TRBJ2-7
CASSFRTGIHEQYF
TGTGCCAGCAGCTTTAGGACAGGGATACACGAGCAGTACTTC
>TRBV11-2|NA|TRBD1|TRBJ1-2
CASTTLQGAINYGYTF
TGTGCCAGCACCACACTACAGGGGGCGATTAACTATGGCTACACCTTC
>TRBV14|once|NA|TRBJ2-1
CASSGYNEQFF
TGTGCCAGCAGTGGTTACAATGAGCAGTTCTTC
>TRBV19|NA|TRBD1|TRBJ1-4
CASSRRTGANEKLFF
TGTGCCAGTAGTCGCCGGACAGGGGCTAATGAAAAACTGTTTTTT
>TRBV19|NA|TRBD2|TRBJ2-1
CASSIRPAGDYNEQFF
TGTGCCAGTAGTATAAGACCAGCGGGGGACTACAATGAGCAGTTCTTC
>TRBV5-4|NA|TRBD2|TRBJ2-1
CATTGTSGINEQFF
TGTGCCACCACCGGGACTAGCGGGATCAATGAGCAGTTCTTC
>TRBV10-1|NA|TRBD2|TRBJ2-1
CASSEVGRKNNEQFF
TGCGCCAGCAGTGAAGTCGGGAGGAAAAACAATGAGCAGTTCTTC
>TRBV14|NA|TRBD1|TRBJ1-1
CASSQVGPGGEAFF
TGTGCCAGCAGCCAAGTTGGTCCAGGGGGTGAAGCTTTCTTT